This TCR beta chain appears in the sequencing data of a study of metastatic and nonmetastatic thyroid tumors. The wider study: Repertoires from malignant and benign thyroid patients were compared across blood and tumor or nodule tissue.

Germline assignment: CDR1 MNHNS and CDR2 SASEGT. The CDR3 sequence is 14 residues long. V was pared by 8 bases and J by 3 bases, with 7 bases of the junction left unmatched. At least ten counts were recorded for this clone. Antigen: not known. Authors' analysis steps: The study took CDR3 differences across clinicopathological groups and made a distant-metastasis classifier for papillary thyroid cancer from them. MiXCR reprocessed the PCR reads for TCRdb. These V and J calls originate from TCRdb's pipeline instead of the authors' own analysis. The sample has tens of thousands of clones; roughly 12% are singletons. Whole-study findings and limits: Significantly greater TCR beta diversity was reportedly found in malignant thyroid tumors than in benign nodules (in blood and tumor).

There were no patients who had received any treatment before thyroid surgery. Sequencing used blood. The sequence derives from a female donor with papillary thyroid cancer or a benign thyroid nodule (not recorded which). Some clones in this sample may be carry-over from other donors' samples. The chain combines TRBV6-1 with TRBJ1-5; 7 nucleotides align to TRBD1. For the CDR3, the DNA is TGTGCCAGCGACCCGGGACAGCTCAATCAGCCCCAGCATTTT. This sequence encodes CASDPGQLNQPQHF.